The clone carrying this TCR beta chain showed up just a few times. Its target is unknown. This sample was included in a study of response to subunit inactivated influenza vaccine. In TCRdb, the RT-PCR reads were re-called with MiXCR into one record per CDR3 protein. The sample records 560,000 or so distinct CDR3 sequences, less than 8% being singletons. The CDR3 is made up of 16 amino acids. Trimming removed 0 bases from V and 7 bases from J; junction bases left unmatched: 9. From germline, CDR1 is SGHKS and CDR2 YYEKEE (reference sequence). Regarding the study as a whole: Authors suggested seasonal influenza vaccinations each recruit few new T cells.

The chain carries TRBV5-5 and TRBJ2-1, with 8 bases matching TRBD2. The receptor comes from a man aged 50-75 years who received an inactivated influenza vaccine. The specimen was PBMCs from blood, collected around 2 years after vaccination. The CDR3 bases are TGTGCCAGCAGCTTGGCCTCGGGAGGGCCTGAGAATGAGCAGTTCTTC. Translation gives CASSLASGGPENEQFF.